These 24 T cell receptor beta chains originate from one sample sequenced in a study of identical twins. TCRdb analysed the 5' RACE reads with MiXCR anew, one entry per CDR3 protein. The repertoire holds 640,000 or so distinct CDR3 sequences, with 5.5% to 6.5% as singletons. Specimen: naive T cells sorted from blood. The receptors stem from a young man in good health.

This clonotype was counted between two and nine times. This chain uses TRBV6-2 or TRBV6-3 with TRBJ2-7, with TRBD2 identical over 10 bases. Trimming at V came to 2 bases and at J to 5 bases, leaving 6 bases not matched to a gene. This CDR3 contains 15 residues. CDR1 and CDR2 from the germline V gene are MNHEY and SVGEGT. CDR3 nucleotide sequence: TGTGCCAGCAGTTACGGGGCTAGCGGGAGTCACGAGCAGTACTTC. Protein: CASSYGASGSHEQYF.

The rearrangement uses TRBV6-5 and TRBJ2-2; D is perhaps TRBD2 (6 bases). V was pared by 2 bases and J by 4 bases, with 8 bases between. Looked up from germline, CDR1 is MNHEY and CDR2 is SVGAGI. The CDR3 runs to 14 residues. As DNA, the CDR3 is TGTGCCAGCAGTTACGGGGGAGGCACCGGGGAGCTGTTTTTT. It encodes CASSYGGGTGELFF.

This clonotype was seen a handful of times. This chain connects TRBV5-1 to TRBJ2-5, with 9 bases fitting TRBD1. CDR3 length: 14 amino acids. Germline-derived CDR1 and CDR2 are SGHRS and YFSETQ. V shed 4 bases, J shed 5 bases, and the junction held 6 bases outside the gene matches. The CDR3 region is CASSITGGFETQYF. The CDR3 nucleotides are TGCGCCAGCAGCATAACAGGGGGCTTTGAGACCCAGTACTTC.

This clonotype was counted many times. V and J are TRBV7-9 and TRBJ2-3; 9 bases are a match to TRBD2. The CDR3 is 17 amino acids. In germline, CDR1 is SEHNR, CDR2 FQNEAQ (reference sequence). Unmatched junction bases numbered 10, after V lost 4 bases and J lost 2 bases. CDR3 sequence: CASSSPERLAVTDTQYF. CDR3 nucleotides: TGTGCCAGCAGCTCCCCGGAGAGACTAGCGGTCACAGATACGCAGTATTTT.

There are many counts of this clonotype. V gene TRBV5-6 combines with J gene TRBJ2-1; TRBD2 matches 8 bases. This CDR3 is built from 14 residues. V gave up 7 bases and J gave up 7 bases; unmatched junction bases: 10. Germline-derived CDR1 and CDR2 are SGHDT and YYEEEE. This CDR3 reads CASDTGLGTNEQFF. The CDR3 DNA is TGTGCCAGCGACACGGGACTAGGTACGAATGAGCAGTTCTTC. The whole variable domain, filled in from reference TRBV5-6 and TRBJ2-1, reads DAGVTQSPTHLIKTRGQQVTLRCSPKSGHDTVSWYQQALGQGPQFIFQYYEEEERQRGNFPDRFSGHQFPNYSSELNVNALLLGDSALYLCASDTGLGTNEQFFGPGTRLTVL.

This clonotype was counted ten times or more. The V gene is TRBV12-3 or TRBV12-4, the J gene TRBJ2-1; TRBD2 aligns across 8 bases. The CDR3 runs 15 residues. V lost 3 bases and J lost 5; bases outside the gene matches: 6. CDR3 sequence reads: CASSFAGTRDNEQFF. CDR3 nucleotides: TGTGCCAGCAGTTTTGCCGGGACTAGAGACAATGAGCAGTTCTTC.

There are a few counts of this clonotype. The genes are TRBV24-1 and TRBJ2-1; 10 positions agree with TRBD1. Germline values: CDR1 KGHDR, CDR2 SFDVKD. This CDR3 is built from 15 residues. Trimming cost V 3 bases and J 4 bases; bases outside gene matches: 2. CDR3 amino acids: CATSDAGQGYNEQFF. The DNA of the CDR3 is TGTGCCACCAGTGATGCGGGACAGGGGTACAATGAGCAGTTCTTC.

This clonotype was counted at least ten times. This chain joins TRBV10-3 and TRBJ2-5; 8 nucleotides line up with TRBD2. The CDR3 runs to 14 residues. Losses at the gene ends were 5 bases for V and 5 bases for J; bases not matched to a gene: 7. Per germline, CDR1 ENHRY and CDR2 SYGVKD. The CDR3 sequence: CAISTSGQAETQYF. CDR3 in DNA: TGTGCCATCAGTACTAGCGGCCAGGCGGAGACCCAGTACTTC.

The V gene is TRBV6-5, the J gene TRBJ1-1, with D perhaps TRBD1 (5 bases). CDR3 length: 14 residues. Germline V gives CDR1 MNHEY, CDR2 SVGAGI. Between the trimmed V and J ends, which lost 2 bases and 7 bases, there was a span of 14 bases. The CDR3 is CASSYVTGTGEAFF. CDR3 DNA: TGTGCCAGCAGTTACGTAACCGGGACCGGTGAAGCTTTCTTT.

At least ten counts were recorded for this clonotype. The chain carries TRBV28 and TRBJ2-7; D remains unclear. CDR3 size: 13 residues. Germline assignment: CDR1 MDHEN and CDR2 SYDVKM. V shed 1 base and J shed 9 bases, with 13 bases lying between them. The CDR3 DNA sequence: TGTGCCAGCAGTTTATCGGCCCGCGTCGGGCAGTACTTC. This gives the protein CASSLSARVGQYF.

J is TRBJ2-5 and V is TRBV5-1; 15 bases are a match to TRBD2. CDR1 and CDR2 from the germline V gene are SGHRS and YFSETQ. V was pared by 0 bases and J by 5 bases, with 11 bases of the junction left unmatched. CDR3 length: 19 residues. CDR3 residues: CASSLVPGLAGGGWETQYF. Here the CDR3 DNA reads TGCGCCAGCAGCTTGGTACCGGGACTAGCGGGAGGAGGCTGGGAGACCCAGTACTTC.

This clonotype was found many times. This rearrangement joins TRBV6-1 to TRBJ2-7; 9 bases agree with TRBD1. Germline loops: CDR1 MNHNS, CDR2 SASEGT. V gave up 2 bases and J gave up 5 bases; unmatched junction bases: 4. The CDR3 contains 14 residues. The DNA of the CDR3 is TGTGCCAGCAGTGAATTTCACAGGGGGCACGAGCAGTACTTC. Translation gives CASSEFHRGHEQYF.

This clonotype was counted between two and nine times. The chain joins TRBV6-1 to TRBJ1-1; D not certain. The CDR3 consists of 15 residues. CDR1 and CDR2 from the germline V gene are MNHNS and SASEGT. V lost 7 bases to trimming and J lost 2 bases, with 17 bases between them. The CDR3 DNA follows: TGTGCCAGCATTGTTTTACTATCCGGTAACACTGAAGCTTTCTTT. Protein sequence: CASIVLLSGNTEAFF.

This clonotype was picked up many times. The rearrangement joins TRBV10-3 to TRBJ1-2; D unclear. The V end lost 6 bases, the J end lost 6 bases, and 11 bases lay between the germline ends. The germline gives CDR1 ENHRY, CDR2 SYGVKD. This CDR3 comprises 12 residues. CDR3 loop: CAISDGLHGYTF. The CDR3 nucleotides read TGTGCCATCAGCGACGGACTCCATGGCTACACCTTC.

This clonotype showed up many times. The chain carries TRBV5-5 and TRBJ1-1; a possible D gene is TRBD1 (6 bases). From germline, CDR1 is SGHKS and CDR2 YYEKEE (reference sequence). V dropped 4 bases and J dropped 6 bases, with 19 bases sitting between them. There are 15 residues in the CDR3. DNA for the CDR3: TGTGCCAGCAGCACCCACAGGGAGATACGGGCTGAAGCTTTCTTT. Translating gives CASSTHREIRAEAFF. Together with reference TRBV5-5 and TRBJ1-1, the CDR3 gives the full variable domain: DAGVTQSPTHLIKTRGQQVTLRCSPISGHKSVSWYQQVLGQGPQFIFQYYEKEERGRGNFPDRFSARQFPNYSSELNVNALLLGDSALYLCASSTHREIRAEAFFGQGTRLTVV.

V usage is TRBV27 and J usage is TRBJ1-1; TRBD1 matches at 7 bases. The CDR3 contains 16 residues. The germline gives CDR1 MNHEY, CDR2 SMNVEV (reference sequence). Trimming took 5 bases from V and 0 from J; bases not matched to a gene: 9. Here the CDR3 reads CASSPTRTGLNTEAFF. In DNA form, the CDR3 reads TGTGCCAGCAGTCCAACTAGGACAGGCCTGAACACTGAAGCTTTCTTT.

This clonotype has only a few counts. V and J are TRBV20-1 and TRBJ2-2, with a tentative D call TRBD2 (5 bases). Germline CDR1 reads DFQATT; CDR2 reads SNEGSKA (reference sequence). The length of the CDR3 is 13 residues. V was trimmed by 7 bases and J by 0 bases, leaving 9 bases between them. CDR3 in DNA: TGCAGTGTAAGGACTTCGAACACCGGGGAGCTGTTTTTT. This gives the protein CSVRTSNTGELFF.

There are many counts of this clonotype. V and J are TRBV9 and TRBJ1-1; 9 bases align to TRBD1. This CDR3 has 16 residues. The germline V gene has CDR1 SGDLS and CDR2 YYNGEE. Trimming cost V 3 bases and J 0 bases; bases outside gene matches: 6. DNA of the CDR3: TGTGCCAGCAGCGGGACAGGGGCGATAATGAACACTGAAGCTTTCTTT. Translated, it gives CASSGTGAIMNTEAFF.

This clonotype was counted between two and nine times. J is TRBJ1-5 and V is TRBV29-1; D is uncertain. CDR3 size: 13 residues. V was pared by 6 bases and J by 0 bases, with 9 bases between. Germline-derived CDR1 and CDR2 are SQVTM and ANQGSEA. In DNA form, the CDR3 reads TGCAGCGTCGGGGAGGGTAGCAATCAGCCCCAGCATTTT. Translation gives CSVGEGSNQPQHF.

This clonotype has a handful of counts. The V call is TRBV5-1, the J call TRBJ1-4; the D gene is possibly TRBD1 (6 bases). CDR3 length equals 15 residues. Germline CDR1 reads SGHRS; CDR2 reads YFSETQ. Trimming left V 2 bases short and J 3 bases short, with 11 bases between. Here the CDR3 DNA reads TGCGCCAGCAGCTTTTCGGGGGCATCTAATGAAAAACTGTTTTTT. It translates to CASSFSGASNEKLFF.

Many counts were recorded for this clonotype. The chain is built from TRBV15 and TRBJ2-7; 14 positions agree with TRBD2. This CDR3 has 16 residues. The germline V gene encodes CDR1 LNHNV and CDR2 YYDKDF (reference sequence). V gave up 0 bases and J gave up 7 bases; unmatched junction bases: 5. The CDR3 nucleotides read TGTGCCACCAGCAGAGACGGGACTAGCGGGAGCGGGGAGCAGTACGTC. Residues: CATSRDGTSGSGEQYV.

V and J are TRBV5-1 and TRBJ2-2, with no clear D. V lost 3 bases to trimming and J lost 9 bases, with 12 bases between them. Germline CDR1 is SGHRS and CDR2 is YFSETQ. This CDR3 has 13 amino acids. In DNA form, the CDR3 reads TGCGCCAGCAGCTCTGAAGTCCTCCGGGAGCTGTTTTTT. Translation: CASSSEVLRELFF.

This clonotype was detected only a few times. This sequence joins TRBV3-1 and TRBJ2-1; 9 bases agree with TRBD2. CDR1 is LGHDT and CDR2 is YNNKEL in the germline V gene (reference sequence). V was pared by 1 base and J by 9 bases, with 16 bases of the junction left unmatched. This CDR3 is built from 18 residues. The CDR3 region is CASSQAGWGTSGRTEQFF. DNA of the CDR3: TGTGCCAGCAGCCAAGCGGGATGGGGTACCAGCGGGAGGACTGAGCAGTTCTTC.

This clonotype was found many times. V is TRBV9 and J is TRBJ1-5; possibly TRBD1 for D (5 bases). V was cut by 7 bases and J by 7 bases, with 15 bases left in between. This CDR3 is 13 amino acids long. Germline V gene sequence: CDR1 SGDLS, CDR2 YYNGEE. The chain's CDR3 is CASGTPKRQPQHF. The CDR3 DNA is TGTGCCAGCGGGACCCCAAAACGGCAGCCCCAGCATTTT.